The 14 T cell receptor beta chains presented below share a single source sample, sequenced in a study of blood T cell repertoires in COVID-19. Using immunoSEQ multiplex PCR, the repertoire was profiled, and TCRdb retains in-frame clones only, with some absent. The sample includes about 100,000 clones, more than 85% of them seen just once. The sample consisted of peripheral blood. Receptors originate from a man aged 50 to 59 with active COVID-19.

The chain links TRBV5-1 to TRBJ2-1, with D unclear. CDR3 length equals 12 residues. Germline V gene sequence: CDR1 SGHRS, CDR2 YFSETQ. V lost 4 bases to trimming and J lost 7 bases, with 9 bases between them. CDR3 sequence (DNA): TGCGCCAGCAGCCTTAACCGGAATGAGCAGTTCTTC. It specifies CASSLNRNEQFF.

This rearrangement joins TRBV6-5 to TRBJ2-3, with 11 bases identical to TRBD2. V was pared by 7 bases and J by 6 bases, with 3 bases of the junction left unmatched. Germline V lookup: CDR1 MNHEY, CDR2 SVGAGI. This CDR3 has 13 amino acids. CDR3 protein: CASTWTSGDTQYF. CDR3 DNA: TGTGCCAGCACATGGACTAGCGGGGATACGCAGTATTTT.

This chain uses TRBV9 with TRBJ2-2; D perhaps matches TRBD2 (7 bases). Per the germline V gene, CDR1 is SGDLS and CDR2 is YYNGEE. Trimming shortened V by 5 bases and J by 5 bases, and 16 bases separated the two germline ends. The CDR3 length is 15 residues. The CDR3 nucleotides read TGTGCCAGCAGTGCCCGGGGGGCTGAAACCGGGGAGCTGTTTTTT. It codes for CASSARGAETGELFF.

V is TRBV3-1 (or the pseudogene TRBV3-2) and J is TRBJ2-4, with 7 bases aligning to TRBD1. The CDR3 has 16 residues. The J segment lost 6 bases and the V segment lost 5 bases, leaving 13 bases of the junction unmatched. Germline CDR1 and CDR2: LGHDT and YNNKEL (reference sequence). CDR3 in DNA: TGTGCCAGCAGCTCCAATCGACAGGGCCCAGGAAACATTCAGTACTTC. It yields the protein CASSSNRQGPGNIQYF.

This sequence joins TRBV6-1 and TRBJ1-4; D possibly corresponds to TRBD1 (5 bases). The germline V and J ends were trimmed by 2 bases and 5 bases, with 9 bases remaining between them. Germline CDR1 MNHNS, CDR2 SASEGT. The CDR3 contains 14 residues. This chain's CDR3 is CASSEMGGNEKLFF. The CDR3 nucleotides read TGTGCCAGCAGTGAAATGGGGGGGAATGAAAAACTGTTTTTT.

The chain recombines TRBV3-1 (or the pseudogene TRBV3-2) with TRBJ2-6; 8 positions match TRBD1. The J segment lost 0 bases and the V segment lost 4 bases, leaving 5 bases of the junction unmatched. Germline CDR1 is LGHDT and CDR2 is YNNKEL (reference sequence). The CDR3 extends over 17 amino acids. The CDR3 bases are TGTGCCAGCAGCCCTGGGACAGGAAGCTCTGGGGCCAACGTCCTGACTTTC. Translating gives CASSPGTGSSGANVLTF.

V and J are TRBV10-3 and TRBJ2-5; D remains unclear. Germline CDR1 and CDR2: ENHRY and SYGVKD. Trimming shortened V by 4 bases and J by 4 bases, and 7 bases separated the two germline ends. The CDR3 loop spans 12 amino acids. CDR3 coding DNA: TGTGCCATCAGTGGAGGAAGAGAGACCCAGTACTTC. Its protein product is CAISGGRETQYF.

V and J are TRBV2 and TRBJ2-3, with D possibly matching TRBD2 (5 bases). The CDR3 is made up of 14 amino acids. Germline V gene sequence: CDR1 SNHLY, CDR2 FYNNEI. V was clipped by 2 bases and J by 6 bases, with 12 bases between them. CDR3 nucleotide sequence: TGTGCCAGCAGTGAATGGGCGAGGAGGGATACGCAGTATTTT. It specifies CASSEWARRDTQYF.

The V gene is TRBV27, the J gene TRBJ2-1; D is ambiguous. Germline-derived CDR1 and CDR2 are MNHEY and SMNVEV (reference sequence). This CDR3 comprises 13 residues. V lost 5 bases and J 0 bases, leaving 5 bases between the germline ends. The CDR3 region is CASSLSSYNEQFF. CDR3 coding DNA: TGTGCCAGCAGTCTGAGCTCCTACAATGAGCAGTTCTTC.

The chain has TRBV4-1 and TRBJ1-4, with a weak D call TRBD1 (5 bases). V gave up 4 bases and J gave up 7 bases, with 13 bases separating them. This CDR3 comprises 14 residues. Germline V gene lookup returns CDR1 MGHRA and CDR2 YSYEKL. As DNA, the CDR3 is TGCGCCAGCAGCCTGATCATAAGGGGTGAAAAACTGTTTTTT. This gives the protein CASSLIIRGEKLFF.

The V gene is TRBV5-1, the J gene TRBJ1-2; D ambiguous. Trimming cost V 0 bases and J 1 base, with 10 bases left between them. The CDR3 extends over 15 amino acids. Germline V gene sequence: CDR1 SGHRS, CDR2 YFSETQ. CDR3 nucleotide sequence: TGCGCCAGCAGCTTGGCGCCCGGAGTTAACTATGGCTACACCTTC. Translated, it gives CASSLAPGVNYGYTF.

In its sample, this clone was seen a few times. The rearrangement links TRBV6-1 to TRBJ1-1; 8 bases align to TRBD1. The CDR3 consists of 14 residues. Germline V CDR1 and CDR2: MNHNS, SASEGT. Losses at the gene ends were 1 base for V and 5 bases for J; bases not matched to a gene: 3. The DNA of the CDR3 is TGTGCCAGCAGTGAAGACAGGGGGGTGACTGAAGCTTTCTTT. Translation gives CASSEDRGVTEAFF.

The chain has TRBV15 and TRBJ1-4; 7 nucleotides align to TRBD1. The CDR3 contains 16 residues. In germline, CDR1 is LNHNV, CDR2 YYDKDF (reference sequence). J gave up 5 bases and V 2 bases, and 8 bases lay outside the gene matches. CDR3: CATSRLLGQTNEKLFF. In DNA, the CDR3 is TGTGCCACCAGCAGACTCCTGGGACAGACAAATGAAAAACTGTTTTTT.

The sample holds one count of this clone. The genes are TRBV27 and TRBJ1-5; D unclear. The CDR3 contains 14 residues. V was trimmed by 3 bases and J by 2 bases, leaving 8 bases between them. The germline V gene encodes CDR1 MNHEY and CDR2 SMNVEV (reference sequence). The chain's CDR3 is CASSFAGRNQPQHF. The CDR3, as DNA: TGTGCCAGCAGTTTCGCAGGCCGCAATCAGCCCCAGCATTTT.